This T cell receptor beta chain was captured by sequencing in a study of blood T cell repertoires in COVID-19. Germline CDR1 reads LGHNA; CDR2 reads YNFKEQ. The CDR3 contains 14 residues. V was pared by 0 bases and J by 15 bases, with 9 bases of the junction left unmatched. Authors' analysis steps: Amplification from reference gene primers served as the basis for estimated nucleated cell counts. Generated by immunoSEQ multiplex PCR, the TCRdb table keeps only in-frame clones and is missing some. V and J calls plus clone size are reproduced from that table; the DNA served to infer D and trimming. This table has some 130,000 clones, more than 75% appearing once.

Sequenced material: peripheral blood. The V call is TRBV4-2, the J call TRBJ2-1, with 9 nucleotides matching TRBD2. This clonotype was sampled from a man aged 55 to 70 who had recovered from COVID-19. In DNA, the CDR3 is TGTGCCAGCAGCCAAGAAAACTCAGCGGGGGGCCTGTTCTTC. As protein: CASSQENSAGGLFF.